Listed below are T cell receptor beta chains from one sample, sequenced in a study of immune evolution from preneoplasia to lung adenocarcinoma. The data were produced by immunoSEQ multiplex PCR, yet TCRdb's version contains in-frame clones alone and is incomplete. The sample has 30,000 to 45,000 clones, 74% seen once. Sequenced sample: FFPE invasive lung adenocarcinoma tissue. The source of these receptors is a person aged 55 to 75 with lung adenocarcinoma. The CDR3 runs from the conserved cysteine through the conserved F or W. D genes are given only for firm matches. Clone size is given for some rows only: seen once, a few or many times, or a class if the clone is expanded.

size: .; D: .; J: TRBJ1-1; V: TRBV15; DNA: TGTGCCACCAGCCTAGGGGGGTGGAACACTGAAGCTTTCTTT; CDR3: CATSLGGWNTEAFF
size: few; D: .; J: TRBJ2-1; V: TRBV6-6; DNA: TGTGCCAGCACTCATAGTAGGGCAGAGGGTCTTAATGAGCAGTTCTTC; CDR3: CASTHSRAEGLNEQFF
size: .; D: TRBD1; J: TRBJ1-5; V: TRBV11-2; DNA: TGTGCCAGCAGCCCCAGGGGGCAAGAGCCCCAGCATTTT; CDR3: CASSPRGQEPQHF
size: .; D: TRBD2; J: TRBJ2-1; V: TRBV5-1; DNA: TGCGCCAGCAGCTCGGGACTAGCGGGCCCCTCCTACAATGAGCAGTTCTTC; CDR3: CASSSGLAGPSYNEQFF
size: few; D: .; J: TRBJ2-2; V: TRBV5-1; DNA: TGCGCCAGCAGCCCCGGGCAGTTGGACACCGGGGAGCTGTTTTTT; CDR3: CASSPGQLDTGELFF
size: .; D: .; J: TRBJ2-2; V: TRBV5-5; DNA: TGTGCCAGCAGCTGGACCACCGGGGAGCTGTTTTTT; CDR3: CASSWTTGELFF
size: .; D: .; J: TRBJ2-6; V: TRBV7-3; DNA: TGTGCCAGCACCAAAAGGGGCTCTGGGGCCAACGTCCTGACTTTC; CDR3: CASTKRGSGANVLTF
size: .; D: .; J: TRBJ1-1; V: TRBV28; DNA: TGTGCCAGCCGTTTGAACACTGAAGCTTTCTTT; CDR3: CASRLNTEAFF
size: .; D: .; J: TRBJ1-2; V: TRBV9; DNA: TGTGCCAGCACCTCCGGGGCCCTTGGCTACACCTTC; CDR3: CASTSGALGYTF
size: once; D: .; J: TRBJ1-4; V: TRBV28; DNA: TGTGCCAGCAGTACTAAGAGACTGATTTATGAAAAACTGTTTTTT; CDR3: CASSTKRLIYEKLFF
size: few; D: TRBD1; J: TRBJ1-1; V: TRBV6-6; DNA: TGTGCCAGCAGTTACCATTTGACAGGGACCACTGAAGCTTTCTTT; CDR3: CASSYHLTGTTEAFF
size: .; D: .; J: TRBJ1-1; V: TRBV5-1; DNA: TGCGCCAGCAGCTTGGTGTCAGGGACGGGGATTGAAGCTTTCTTT; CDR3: CASSLVSGTGIEAFF
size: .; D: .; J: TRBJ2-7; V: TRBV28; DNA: TGTGCCAGCAGTTTACGGAGCCCCCCTTACGAGCAGTACTTC; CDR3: CASSLRSPPYEQYF
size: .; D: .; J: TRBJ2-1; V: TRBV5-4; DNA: TGTGCCAGCAGCCCTGACAGGACCATGGGAAATGAGCAGTTCTTC; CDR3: CASSPDRTMGNEQFF
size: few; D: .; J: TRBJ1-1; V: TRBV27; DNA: TGTGCCAGCTGGGACGGGAACACTGAAGCTTTCTTT; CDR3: CASWDGNTEAFF
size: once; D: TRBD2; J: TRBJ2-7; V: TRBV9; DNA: TGTGCCAGCAGCGTAGGGTCAGCGGGAGATCGTTACGAGCAGTACTTC; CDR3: CASSVGSAGDRYEQYF
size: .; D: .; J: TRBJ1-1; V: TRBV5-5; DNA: TGTGCCAGCAGCTTGGGAGTACTCGTCCGGGCGCTGAGTGAAGCTTTCTTT; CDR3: CASSLGVLVRALSEAFF
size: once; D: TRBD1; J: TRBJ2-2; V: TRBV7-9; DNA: TGTGCCAGCCGCCCCGGACAGGGGGGAACCGGGGAGCTGTTTTTT; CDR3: CASRPGQGGTGELFF
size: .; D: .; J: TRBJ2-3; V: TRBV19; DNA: TGTGCCAGTAGACGGACGGCCAACACAGATACGCAGTATTTT; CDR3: CASRRTANTDTQYF
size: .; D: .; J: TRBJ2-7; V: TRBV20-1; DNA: TGCAGTGCTACAAGAGGGGGTGAGCAGTACTTC; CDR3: CSATRGGEQYF
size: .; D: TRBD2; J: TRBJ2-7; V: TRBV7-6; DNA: TGTGCCAGCAGCTTAGTGATGGCCAGCGGGAGCGCTTATGAGCAGTACTTC; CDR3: CASSLVMASGSAYEQYF
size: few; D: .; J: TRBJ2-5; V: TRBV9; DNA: TGTGCCAGCAGCGTAGCTCAGGCACTGCGGGGAGAGACCCAGTACTTC; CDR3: CASSVAQALRGETQYF